The 13 T cell receptor beta chains below come from one sample, sequenced in a study of a mutant IDH1 vaccine in newly diagnosed glioma. Time point of the sample: week 35, safety follow-up. All doses held 300 ug of mutant IDH1 20-mer peptide, with topical imiquimod. Libraries were prepared by immunoSEQ multiplex PCR; TCRdb keeps only in-frame clonotypes and omits some of them. The sample records about 45,000 clones, roughly 92% being singletons. Their antigen targets remain unknown. The sequenced sample was PBMCs, obtained from a glioma patient whose treatment included an IDH1 peptide vaccine. The origin of the receptors is a middle-aged man with glioma.

The V call is TRBV19, the J call TRBJ1-5; a possible D gene is TRBD1 (5 bases). This CDR3 region has 14 residues. Germline lookup yields CDR1 LNHDA and CDR2 SQIVND (reference sequence). V was cut by 3 bases and J by 7 bases, with 13 bases left in between. The CDR3 is CASSMGGFFQPQHF. CDR3 DNA sequence: TGTGCCAGTAGTATGGGGGGATTCTTCCAGCCCCAGCATTTT.

The chain couples TRBV5-1 to TRBJ1-6; no reliable D call. V was pared by 3 bases and J by 4 bases, with 5 bases between. Germline assignment: CDR1 SGHRS and CDR2 YFSETQ. This CDR3 contains 13 residues. In DNA, the CDR3 is TGCGCCAGCAGCTCAGGATATAATTCACCCCTCCACTTT. This translates into CASSSGYNSPLHF.

The chain combines TRBV27 with TRBJ1-1; no firm D call. The CDR3 is made up of 12 amino acids. The ends were cut back, 5 bases at V and 6 bases at J, with 10 bases in the middle. Germline assignment: CDR1 MNHEY and CDR2 SMNVEV (reference sequence). The CDR3 protein is CASSRGGSEAFF. CDR3 DNA sequence: TGTGCCAGCAGTAGAGGAGGGTCTGAAGCTTTCTTT.

J is TRBJ2-1 and V is TRBV6-5; 9 nucleotides match TRBD2. Germline assignment: CDR1 MNHEY and CDR2 SVGAGI. CDR3 length: 15 residues. V lost 3 bases, J lost 0 bases, and 0 bases stayed unmatched. The CDR3 loop reads CASSYSGSSYNEQFF. The CDR3 nucleotides are TGTGCCAGCAGTTATAGCGGGAGCTCCTACAATGAGCAGTTCTTC.

This chain joins TRBV28 and TRBJ2-1; the D gene is possibly TRBD1 (6 bases). Germline values: CDR1 MDHEN, CDR2 SYDVKM. V lost 6 bases to trimming and J lost 5 bases, with 11 bases between them. This CDR3 contains 13 residues. CDR3 coding DNA: TGTGCCAGCAGGATGACAGGTAACAATGAGCAGTTCTTC. Translating it yields CASRMTGNNEQFF.

The CDR3 is CSVRNEKLFF. The DNA of the CDR3 is TGCAGCGTTCGAAATGAAAAACTGTTTTTT. The chain joins TRBV29-1 to TRBJ1-4; no clear D gene. The CDR3 spans 10 residues. Trimming left V 5 bases short and J 5 bases short, with 3 bases between. The germline V gene encodes CDR1 SQVTM and CDR2 ANQGSEA.

This clone has just one count. V usage is TRBV9 and J usage is TRBJ1-1; D not certain. This CDR3 comprises 13 residues. V lost 0 bases to trimming and J lost 10 bases, with 13 bases between them. The germline CDR1 and CDR2 sequences are SGDLS and YYNGEE. CDR3 amino acids: CASSVGYEGSAFF. DNA for the CDR3: TGTGCCAGCAGCGTAGGGTATGAAGGGTCAGCTTTCTTT.

The gene calls are TRBV4-2 and TRBJ1-1; maybe TRBD1 (6 bases). The V gene lost 4 bases and the J gene lost 1 base, with 13 bases spanning the gap. CDR3 length: 15 amino acids. The germline V gene has CDR1 LGHNA and CDR2 YNFKEQ. The CDR3 nucleotides read TGTGCCAGCAGCCCACAGGGACGGGGGAACACTGAAGCTTTCTTT. Translating gives CASSPQGRGNTEAFF.

V and J are TRBV10-2 and TRBJ2-3; D is undetermined. Germline V gene data show CDR1 as WSHSY and CDR2 as SAAADI. The CDR3 runs 13 residues. V lost 6 bases and J 4 bases, leaving 11 bases between the germline ends. This CDR3 is CASRAYTADTQYF. DNA of the CDR3: TGCGCCAGCAGGGCCTACACAGCAGATACGCAGTATTTT.

The chain uses TRBV2 and TRBJ1-5; the D gene is possibly TRBD1 (5 bases). Trimming left V 1 base short and J 1 base short, with 14 bases between. The germline gives CDR1 SNHLY, CDR2 FYNNEI. This CDR3 comprises 17 residues. The DNA for the CDR3 is TGTGCCAGCAGTGAAGTCCCCCGGGACTTGAGCAATCAGCCCCAGCATTTT. Encoded protein: CASSEVPRDLSNQPQHF.

The V and J genes are TRBV27 and TRBJ2-1, with D perhaps TRBD1 or TRBD2 (5 bases each). Germline assignment: CDR1 MNHEY and CDR2 SMNVEV (reference sequence). The CDR3 spans 16 residues. V gave up 0 bases and J gave up 5 bases, with 14 bases separating them. CDR3 amino acids: CASSLSDRGLNNEQFF. Here the CDR3 DNA reads TGTGCCAGCAGTTTATCGGACCGGGGCCTCAACAATGAGCAGTTCTTC.

The chain joins TRBV5-4 to TRBJ2-3; the D gene could be TRBD1 or TRBD2 (6 bases each). The germline gives CDR1 SGHNT, CDR2 YYREEE (reference sequence). Trimming cost V 2 bases and J 1 base, with 11 bases left between them. The CDR3 length is 15 residues. This CDR3 is CASSFSGGRTDTQYF. As DNA, the CDR3 is TGTGCCAGCAGCTTTAGTGGGGGGCGCACAGATACGCAGTATTTT.

The V gene is TRBV10-3, the J gene TRBJ2-7; tentative D call: TRBD2 (7 bases). Germline V lookup: CDR1 ENHRY, CDR2 SYGVKD. CDR3 length equals 13 residues. The ends were cut back, 3 bases at V and 5 bases at J, with 11 bases in the middle. Written as DNA, the CDR3 is TGTGCCATCAGTGACGGGGGGCCGAACGAGCAGTACTTC. Translated, it gives CAISDGGPNEQYF.